Sequencing of this T cell receptor (beta chain) was carried out in a study of shared clonotypes between healthy human individuals (dated by TCRdb to 2020 to 2021). Background on the whole study: The cohort included a few men and a couple of women between 18 and 49 years of age. Different laboratories and diverse techniques were used to prepare libraries and sequence TCR repertoires, to increase sequencing depth and limit assay-specific biases. Each donor's leukapheresis produced roughly between roughly 0.85 and 9.5 billion PBMCs. For each donor, three plates each were used for CD4 naive and CD4 memory, two plates were used for CD8 naive, and one plate was used for CD8 memory. To estimate repertoire size and how much clonotypes are shared between individuals, the study performed deep sequencing of blood TCR repertoires from about five healthy adults.

The full study reports these points: When a handful of donors were compared, the shared fraction of clonotypes was 5% to 6.5% for naive CD4, 3.5% to 4% for naive CD8, 2.3% for memory CD4, and 0.35% to 0.5% for memory CD8. Even with the large sequencing depth, rarefaction of the sorted-subset datasets indicated that sequencing was incomplete. Based on pairwise subsampling, the degree of clonotype sharing among donors was expected to be affected by sequencing depth. Only blood was sampled, and tissue TCR repertoires likely differ from those in blood. Larger estimated clonotype richness was generally found for naive subsets than for memory subsets. Because the study included only a small number of donors, the genetic and exposure-history diversity represented was limited. Compared with non-shared clonotypes, the clonotypes found in all four sorted-subset donors had higher generation probabilities.

Using the deep immunoSEQ assay, multiplex PCR amplified TCR CDR3 regions from genomic DNA. Extracted genomic DNA from each cell subset was distributed evenly across all wells of several immunoSEQ 96-well plates, and each plate was treated as a replicate. For sorted subsets, 200 to 250 ng of genomic DNA, equivalent to roughly 30,000 T cell genomes, went into each replicate PCR. Purified libraries were quantified with a Qubit 3.0 fluorometer, sized on a Bioanalyzer 2100, and re-quantified with the KAPA Library Quantification kit. Every immunoSEQ 96-well plate was sequenced on a separate single-read 150-cycle Illumina NextSeq 550 flow cell. In the original analysis: Because only junctional sequences without quality scores were contained in the immunoSEQ output, filtering matching that applied to full-length reads could not be performed. To assign V/J genes and CDR3, sequences were annotated using PyIR, a Python wrapper for IgBLAST v1.9, with IMGT germline references. Reads were filtered out if the reads had weak V/J assignments (E-value above 1e-6), no CDR3, stop codons, out-of-frame junctions, or ambiguous translated residues. V3J clonotypes were defined by identical inferred V gene, J gene, and CDR3 amino acid sequence. The percentage overlap between two repertoires was calculated by dividing the number of shared unique clonotypes by the size of the smaller repertoire. Richness of each repertoire was evaluated using RTK rarefaction, the Chao1 estimator, and Recon v2.1 estimates of unobserved clonotypes. Generation probabilities for all TCRbeta clonotypes obtained by the gDNA method from a handful of donors were computed using OLGA. This immuneACCESS table, as held by TCRdb, lists in-frame sequences with V and J called but not all clones. Of the missing ones, under half trace to an unresolved V gene in checked studies; the others have no known cause. The V and J calls and clone size come from that table; D and trimming were worked out from the DNA. This sample comprises around 180,000 clones, roughly 91% of them detected only once. The leading ten clones occupy approximately 0.07% of the sample.

On this clone itself: What antigen it recognizes has not been identified. Base qualities are not provided; no much larger clone lies one nucleotide away.

According to the germline V gene, CDR1 reads MGHRA and CDR2 reads YSYEKL. The CDR3, cysteine through phenylalanine, is 15 amino acids long. Only the CDR3 DNA stays, 45 bases, in frame from base 1. V lost 4 bases and J lost 6 bases, and the count of bases not matched to a germline gene is 8. Healthy HIV-negative adults with no recently reported acute infections or vaccinations were included as donors. Every donor was a Caucasian adult living in Nashville, Tennessee, USA. CD4+ T cells were enriched by magnetic negative selection, after which naive cells were positively selected on CD45RA and the negative fraction was taken as the memory subset. Blood was collected by leukapheresis, and PBMCs were isolated by Ficoll-Histopaque density gradient centrifugation and then cryopreserved in liquid nitrogen vapor phase. Analytical flow cytometry was used to check the purity and quantity of every magnetically sorted T cell population. Each sorted fraction had its genomic DNA isolated and then quantified by UV absorbance on a Nanodrop 2000c.

Sequenced: naive CD4+ T cells sorted from blood. The cell subset or site label on this specimen signifies: CD45RA+ positively selected. The receptor's source is a woman aged 25 to 39 in good health. Recombination linked TRBV4-1 to TRBJ1-5; 8 of the junction bases match TRBD1. In nucleotides, the sequence is TGCGCCAGCAGCCGTGGACAGGGTTTGGGTCAGCCCCAGCATTTT. Protein translation: CASSRGQGLGQPQHF.